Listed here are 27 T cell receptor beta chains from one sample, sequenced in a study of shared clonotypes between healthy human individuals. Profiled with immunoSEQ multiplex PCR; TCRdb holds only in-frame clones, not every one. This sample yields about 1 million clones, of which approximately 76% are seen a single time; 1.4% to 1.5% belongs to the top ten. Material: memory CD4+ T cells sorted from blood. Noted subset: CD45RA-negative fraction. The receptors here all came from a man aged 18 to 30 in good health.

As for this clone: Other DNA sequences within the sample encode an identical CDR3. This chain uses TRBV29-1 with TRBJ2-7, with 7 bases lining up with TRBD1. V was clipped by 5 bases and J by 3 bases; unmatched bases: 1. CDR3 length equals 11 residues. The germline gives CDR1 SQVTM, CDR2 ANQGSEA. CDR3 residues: CSVRTGYEQYF. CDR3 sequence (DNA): TGCAGCGTTCGGACAGGCTACGAGCAGTACTTC.

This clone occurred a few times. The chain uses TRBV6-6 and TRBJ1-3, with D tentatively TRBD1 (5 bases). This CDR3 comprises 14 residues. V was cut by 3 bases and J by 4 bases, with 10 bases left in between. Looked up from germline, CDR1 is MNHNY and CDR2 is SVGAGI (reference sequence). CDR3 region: CASSYSTGGNTIYF. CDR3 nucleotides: TGTGCCAGCAGTTATTCTACAGGCGGAAACACCATATATTTT.

The CDR3 DNA is TGTGCCAGTACCCTGGGACAGGGAACATATAGCAATCAGCCCCAGCATTTT. Protein product: CASTLGQGTYSNQPQHF. The chain links TRBV19 to TRBJ1-5; 9 nucleotides agree with TRBD1. The V and J ends lost 7 bases and 0 bases, in that order; junction bases with no gene match: 10. Germline-derived CDR1 and CDR2 are LNHDA and SQIVND (reference sequence). CDR3 length: 17 residues.

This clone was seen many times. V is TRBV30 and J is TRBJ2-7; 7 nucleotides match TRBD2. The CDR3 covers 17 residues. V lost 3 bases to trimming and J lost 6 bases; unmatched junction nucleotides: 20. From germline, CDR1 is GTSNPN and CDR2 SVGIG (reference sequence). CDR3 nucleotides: TGTGCCTGGAGCGCCGGGGTGGGGGACTACTATTACGGCGAGCAGTACTTC. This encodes CAWSAGVGDYYYGEQYF.

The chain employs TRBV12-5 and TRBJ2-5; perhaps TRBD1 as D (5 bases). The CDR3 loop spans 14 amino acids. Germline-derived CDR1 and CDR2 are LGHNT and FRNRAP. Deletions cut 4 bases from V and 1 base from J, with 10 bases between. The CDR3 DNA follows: TGTGCTAGTGGTTCAGGGTTCCCCCAAGAGACCCAGTACTTC. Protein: CASGSGFPQETQYF.

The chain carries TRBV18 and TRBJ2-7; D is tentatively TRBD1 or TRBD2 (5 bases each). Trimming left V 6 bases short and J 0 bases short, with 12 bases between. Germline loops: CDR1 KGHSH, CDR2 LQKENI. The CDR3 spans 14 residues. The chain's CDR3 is CASSAGAPSYEQYF. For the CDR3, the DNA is TGTGCCAGCTCGGCCGGGGCCCCCTCCTACGAGCAGTACTTC.

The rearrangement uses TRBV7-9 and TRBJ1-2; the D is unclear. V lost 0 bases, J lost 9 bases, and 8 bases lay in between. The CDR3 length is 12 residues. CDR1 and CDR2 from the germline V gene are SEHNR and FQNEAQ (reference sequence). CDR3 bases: TGTGCCAGCAGCTTAGCGCCGGGTAGCTACACCTTC. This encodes CASSLAPGSYTF.

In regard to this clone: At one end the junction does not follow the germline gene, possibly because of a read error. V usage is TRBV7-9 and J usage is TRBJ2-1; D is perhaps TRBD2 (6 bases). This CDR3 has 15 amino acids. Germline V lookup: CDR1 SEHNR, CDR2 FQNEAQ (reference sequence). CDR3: CASAKGLSSHNEQFF. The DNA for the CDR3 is TGTGCCAGCGCGAAGGGACTCTCCTCCCACAATGAGCAGTTCTTC.

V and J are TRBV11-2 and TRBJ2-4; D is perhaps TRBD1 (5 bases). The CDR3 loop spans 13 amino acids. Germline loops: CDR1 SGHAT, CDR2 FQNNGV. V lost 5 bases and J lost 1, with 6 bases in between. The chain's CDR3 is CASSQGAKNIQYF. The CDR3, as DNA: TGTGCCAGCAGCCAGGGCGCCAAAAACATTCAGTACTTC.

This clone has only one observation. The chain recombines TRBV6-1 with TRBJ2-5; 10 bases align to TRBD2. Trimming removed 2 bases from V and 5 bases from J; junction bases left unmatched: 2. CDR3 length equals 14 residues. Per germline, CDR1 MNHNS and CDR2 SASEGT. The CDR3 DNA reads TGTGCCAGCAGTGAACAACTAGCGGGGGAGACCCAGTACTTC. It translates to CASSEQLAGETQYF.

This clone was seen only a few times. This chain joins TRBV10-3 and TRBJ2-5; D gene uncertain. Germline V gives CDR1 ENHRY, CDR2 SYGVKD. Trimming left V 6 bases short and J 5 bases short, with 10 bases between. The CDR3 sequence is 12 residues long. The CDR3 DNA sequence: TGTGCCATCAGCTCTAGTCAGGAGACCCAGTACTTC. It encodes CAISSSQETQYF.

CDR3 coding DNA: TGTGCCAGCAGGGACAGGGCTTGGATGGCCCTCCACTTT. Amino acid sequence: CASRDRAWMALHF. The V gene is TRBV6-5, the J gene TRBJ1-6; 8 bases align to TRBD1. Germline CDR1 reads MNHEY; CDR2 reads SVGAGI. This CDR3 comprises 13 residues. Trimming took 6 bases from V and 14 from J; bases not matched to a gene: 9.

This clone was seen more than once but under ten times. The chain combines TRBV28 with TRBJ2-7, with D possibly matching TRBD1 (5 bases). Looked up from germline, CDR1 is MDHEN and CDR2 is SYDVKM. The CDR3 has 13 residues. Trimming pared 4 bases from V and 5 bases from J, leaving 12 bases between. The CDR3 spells CASSSLRGHEQYF. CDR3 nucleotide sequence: TGTGCCAGCAGTTCGTTAAGGGGTCACGAGCAGTACTTC. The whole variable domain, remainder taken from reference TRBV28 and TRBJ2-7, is DVKVTQSSRYLVKRTGEKVFLECVQDMDHENMFWYRQDPGLGLRLIYFSYDVKMKEKGDIPEGYSVSREKKERFSLILESASTNQTSMYLCASSSLRGHEQYFGPGTRLTVT.

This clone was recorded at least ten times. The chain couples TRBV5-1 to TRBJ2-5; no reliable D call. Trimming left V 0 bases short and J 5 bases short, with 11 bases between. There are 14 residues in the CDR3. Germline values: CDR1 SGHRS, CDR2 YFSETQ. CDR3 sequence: CASSLGTKGETQYF. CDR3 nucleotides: TGCGCCAGCAGCTTGGGCACTAAGGGCGAGACCCAGTACTTC.

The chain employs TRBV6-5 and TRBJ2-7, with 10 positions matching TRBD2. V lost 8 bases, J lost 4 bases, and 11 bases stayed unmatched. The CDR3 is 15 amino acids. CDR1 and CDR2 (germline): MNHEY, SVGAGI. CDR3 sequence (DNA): TGTGCCAGCCGGGGCCAGCGGGGGGGTTTATACGAGCAGTACTTC. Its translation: CASRGQRGGLYEQYF.

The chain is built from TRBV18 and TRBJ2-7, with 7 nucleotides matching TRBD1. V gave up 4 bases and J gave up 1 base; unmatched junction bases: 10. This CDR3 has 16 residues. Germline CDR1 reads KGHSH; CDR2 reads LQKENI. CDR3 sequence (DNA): TGTGCCAGCTCACAGGTTGTCGGGACAGCGTCCTACGAGCAGTACTTC. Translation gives CASSQVVGTASYEQYF.

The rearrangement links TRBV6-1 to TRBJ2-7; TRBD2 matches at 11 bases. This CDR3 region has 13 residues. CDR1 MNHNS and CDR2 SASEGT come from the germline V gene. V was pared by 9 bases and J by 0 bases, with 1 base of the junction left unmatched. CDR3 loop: CASGTSGSYEQYF. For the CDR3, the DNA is TGTGCCAGTGGGACTAGCGGCTCCTACGAGCAGTACTTC.

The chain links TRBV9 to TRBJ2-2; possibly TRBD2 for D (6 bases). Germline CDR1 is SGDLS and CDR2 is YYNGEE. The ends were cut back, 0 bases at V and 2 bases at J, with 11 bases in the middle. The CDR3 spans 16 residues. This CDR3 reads CASSVGWTTNTGELFF. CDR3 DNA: TGTGCCAGCAGCGTAGGGTGGACTACCAACACCGGGGAGCTGTTTTTT.

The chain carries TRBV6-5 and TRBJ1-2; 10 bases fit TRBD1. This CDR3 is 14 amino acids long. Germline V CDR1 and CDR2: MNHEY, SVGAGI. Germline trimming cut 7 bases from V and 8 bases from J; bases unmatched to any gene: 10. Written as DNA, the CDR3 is TGTGCCAGCAACCCCGGGACAGGGGCACGCGGCTACACCTTC. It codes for CASNPGTGARGYTF.

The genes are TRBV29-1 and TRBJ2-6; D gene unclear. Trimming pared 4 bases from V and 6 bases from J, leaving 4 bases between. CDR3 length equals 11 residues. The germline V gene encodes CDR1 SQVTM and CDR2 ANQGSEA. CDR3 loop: CSVAVANVLTF. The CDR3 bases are TGCAGCGTTGCAGTGGCCAACGTCCTGACTTTC.

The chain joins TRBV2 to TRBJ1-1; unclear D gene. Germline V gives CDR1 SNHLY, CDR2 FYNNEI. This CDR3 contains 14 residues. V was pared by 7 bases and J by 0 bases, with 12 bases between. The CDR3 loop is CASTGKLMNTEAFF. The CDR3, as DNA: TGTGCCAGCACTGGGAAGTTGATGAACACTGAAGCTTTCTTT.

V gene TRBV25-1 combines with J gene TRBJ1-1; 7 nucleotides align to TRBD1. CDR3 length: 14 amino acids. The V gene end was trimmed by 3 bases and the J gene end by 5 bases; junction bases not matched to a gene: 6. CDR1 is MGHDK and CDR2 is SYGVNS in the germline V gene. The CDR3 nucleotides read TGTGCCAGCAGTGACACAGGGGATTGGACTGAAGCTTTCTTT. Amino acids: CASSDTGDWTEAFF. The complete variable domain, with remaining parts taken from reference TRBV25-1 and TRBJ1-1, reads EADIYQTPRYLVIGTGKKITLECSQTMGHDKMYWYQQDPGMELHLIHYSYGVNSTEKGDLSSESTVSRIRTEHFPLTLESARPSHTSQYLCASSDTGDWTEAFFGQGTRLTVV.

The CDR3 DNA is TGTGCCAGCAGTCGCAACGCCGGGACAGCAGAGCCCCAGCATTTT. It codes for CASSRNAGTAEPQHF. The chain recombines TRBV6-5 with TRBJ1-5; 7 bases map to TRBD1. The ends lost 5 bases at V and 8 bases at J; junction bases unmatched: 12. The CDR3 loop spans 15 amino acids. The V gene's germline CDR1 is MNHEY and CDR2 SVGAGI.

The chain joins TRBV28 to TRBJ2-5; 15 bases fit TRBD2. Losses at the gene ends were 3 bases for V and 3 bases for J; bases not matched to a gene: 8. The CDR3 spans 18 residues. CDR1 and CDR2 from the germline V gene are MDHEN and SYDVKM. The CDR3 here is CASSFLGLAGGHEETQYF. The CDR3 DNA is TGTGCCAGCAGTTTCCTAGGACTAGCGGGGGGGCATGAAGAGACCCAGTACTTC.

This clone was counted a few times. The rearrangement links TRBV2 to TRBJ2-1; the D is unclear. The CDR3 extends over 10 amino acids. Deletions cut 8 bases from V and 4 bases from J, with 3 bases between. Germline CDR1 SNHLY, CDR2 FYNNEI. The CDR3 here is CASEYNEQFF. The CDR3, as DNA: TGTGCCAGCGAATACAATGAGCAGTTCTTC.

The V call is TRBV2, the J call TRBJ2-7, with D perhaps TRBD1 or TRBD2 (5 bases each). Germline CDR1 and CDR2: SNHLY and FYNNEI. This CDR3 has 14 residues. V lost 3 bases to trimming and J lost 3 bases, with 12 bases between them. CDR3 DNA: TGTGCCAGCAGTGAGATAGGGGACGTCTACGAGCAGTACTTC. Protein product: CASSEIGDVYEQYF.

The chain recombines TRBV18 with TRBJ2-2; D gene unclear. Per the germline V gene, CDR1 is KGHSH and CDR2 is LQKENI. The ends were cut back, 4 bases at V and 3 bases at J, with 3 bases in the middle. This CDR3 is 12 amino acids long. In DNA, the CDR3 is TGTGCCAGCTCACAGGACACCGGGGAGCTGTTTTTT. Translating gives CASSQDTGELFF.